The TCR beta chain described here comes from a study of high-grade serous ovarian cancer treatment subgroups (dated by TCRdb to the early 2020s). Describing the broader study: A mean of approximately 14,000 reads and approximately 7,500 unique TCR beta rearrangements per sample was generated by sequencing. Of the 30 patients in the cohort, some 10 had no residual disease after primary surgery (R0), some 10 were excellent NACT responders, and some 10 were poor NACT responders. One primary tumor sample and two metastatic tumor samples were collected from each patient, for a total of approximately 98 samples. The study examined TCR beta repertoires in high-grade serous ovarian cancer patients who were grouped under a laparoscopic triage algorithm by complete gross resection or by neoadjuvant chemotherapy response. Findings and caveats that apply to the study as a whole: TCR clonal relatedness correlated positively with neoantigen level and, by trend, with copy number variation and mutation load from whole-genome sequencing. The TCR repertoire analyses centered on CDR3, leaving CDR1 and CDR2 unanalyzed. Tumors from the same patient had repertoire similarity ranging from 0.11 to 0.79, while tumors from different patients showed almost no similarity. Spatial information was not captured by bulk tumor TCR sequencing, so insight into HGSC tumor complexity and diversity was limited.

In the case of this clone: This clone's antigen is unknown. No base quality values were provided; no much bigger clone lies one nucleotide off.

High-throughput TCR profiling via ImmunoSEQ was performed on the 80 to 100 tumor samples. As for how the authors treated the data: The repertoire diversity metrics included richness (unique productive sequences), clonality, evenness and relatedness, and the Bhattacharyya coefficient was used to measure similarity between samples. A sensitivity analysis excluded TCRs with fewer than two reads and gave consistent conclusions. TCRdb took over this immuneACCESS table, retaining in-frame rearrangements with V and J assigned. Such tables are incomplete; in checked studies, under half of the missing clones stem from an unresolved V gene, and the remainder is unexplained. That table supplies the V and J calls and clone size; D and trimming were determined from the DNA. Here the sample has 7,500 to 9,000 clones; 70% to 80% occur a single time. The ten largest clones capture 5% to 7% of the sample. The germline V gene sets CDR1 to SGDLS and CDR2 to YYNGEE. V is shortened by 0 bases, J by 3 bases, and the region joining them spans 4 bases. The CDR3 numbers 13 residues from cysteine through phenylalanine. Only the CDR3 DNA is retained, 39 bases long and in frame from the first base.

Tumor samples were obtained before definitive surgery or chemotherapy. Genomic DNA was extracted by the MD Anderson Biospecimen Extraction Resource, and TCR sequencing was done by the MD Anderson Cancer Genomics Laboratory. This receptor was obtained from a human donor with high-grade serous ovarian cancer. What was sequenced was tumor tissue. Recombination connected TRBV9 to TRBJ2-1, with the D gene too uncertain to name. Read as DNA, the sequence is TGTGCCAGCAGCGTAGGGCACTACAATGAGCAGTTCTTC. Translation gives CASSVGHYNEQFF.